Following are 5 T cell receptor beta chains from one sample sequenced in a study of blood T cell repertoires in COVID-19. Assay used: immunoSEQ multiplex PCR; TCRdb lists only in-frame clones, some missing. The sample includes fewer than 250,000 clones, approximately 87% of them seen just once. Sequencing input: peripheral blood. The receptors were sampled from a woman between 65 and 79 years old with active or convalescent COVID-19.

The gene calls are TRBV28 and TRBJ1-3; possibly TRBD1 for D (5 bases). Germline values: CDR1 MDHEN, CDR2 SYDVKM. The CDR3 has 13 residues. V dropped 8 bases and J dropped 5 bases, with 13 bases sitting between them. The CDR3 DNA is TGTGCCAGCTCAGGGTTCCTTAGAAACACCATATATTTT. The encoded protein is CASSGFLRNTIYF.

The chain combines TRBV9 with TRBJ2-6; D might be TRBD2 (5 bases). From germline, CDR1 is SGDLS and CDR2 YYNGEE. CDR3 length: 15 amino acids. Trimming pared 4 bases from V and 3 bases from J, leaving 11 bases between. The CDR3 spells CASSLEGNGANVLTF. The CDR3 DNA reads TGTGCCAGCAGCCTCGAGGGAAATGGGGCCAACGTCCTGACTTTC.

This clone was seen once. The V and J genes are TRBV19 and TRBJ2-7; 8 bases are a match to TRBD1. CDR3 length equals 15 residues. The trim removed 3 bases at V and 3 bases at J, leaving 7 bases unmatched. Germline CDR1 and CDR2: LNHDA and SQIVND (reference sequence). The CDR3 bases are TGTGCCAGTAGTATCGGGACAGGCACTTTCTACGAGCAGTACTTC. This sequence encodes CASSIGTGTFYEQYF.

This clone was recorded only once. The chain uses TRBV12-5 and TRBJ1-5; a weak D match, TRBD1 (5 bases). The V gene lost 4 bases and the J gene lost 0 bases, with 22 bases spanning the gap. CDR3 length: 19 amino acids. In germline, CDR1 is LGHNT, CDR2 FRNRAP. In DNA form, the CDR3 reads TGTGCTAGTGGTTCGACAAAGAGGGACTTCCGCTATAGCAATCAGCCCCAGCATTTT. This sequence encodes CASGSTKRDFRYSNQPQHF.

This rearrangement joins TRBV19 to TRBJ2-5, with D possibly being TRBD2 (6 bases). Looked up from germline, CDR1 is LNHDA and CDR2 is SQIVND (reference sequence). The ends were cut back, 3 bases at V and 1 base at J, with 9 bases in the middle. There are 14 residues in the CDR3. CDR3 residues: CASSIGGVQETQYF. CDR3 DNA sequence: TGTGCCAGTAGTATTGGAGGGGTCCAAGAGACCCAGTACTTC.